Presented here are 17 T cell receptor beta chains from one specimen sequenced in a study of identical twins. One entry per CDR3 protein results from TCRdb running MiXCR on the 5' RACE reads. The sample lists 1.5 million to 2 million distinct CDR3 sequences, less than 35% seen once, with about 0.27% in the top ten. The specimen sequenced was cord blood. The receptor set was obtained from a newborn girl in good health.

With regard to this clonotype: This clone may be a read error of a much larger clone one base away. The chain recombines TRBV6-6 with TRBJ2-1; D tentatively reads TRBD1 or TRBD2 (5 bases each). The V gene's germline CDR1 is MNHNY and CDR2 SVGAGI (reference sequence). CDR3 length equals 15 residues. The chain's CDR3 is CASSYLGEFSYEQCF. CDR3 nucleotide sequence: TGTGCCAGCAGTTACTTGGGGGAGTTTAGCTACGAGCAGTGCTTC.

The chain uses TRBV20-1 and TRBJ2-1, with D perhaps assigned TRBD1 or TRBD2 (5 bases each). Trimming took off 3 bases at V and 0 bases at J, with 18 bases between the two ends. The CDR3 extends over 17 amino acids. Germline assignment: CDR1 DFQATT and CDR2 SNEGSKA (reference sequence). CDR3 region: CSASPWGGRFSYNEQFF. CDR3 sequence (DNA): TGCAGTGCTAGCCCCTGGGGCGGGCGGTTCTCCTACAATGAGCAGTTCTTC.

The chain joins TRBV7-2 to TRBJ2-7; D assignment may be TRBD1 or TRBD2 (5 bases each). The germline CDR1 and CDR2 sequences are SGHTA and FQGNSA. The CDR3 is made up of 14 amino acids. Trimming cost V 0 bases and J 7 bases, with 13 bases left between them. The CDR3 sequence: CASSLAGVNNEQYF. For the CDR3, the DNA is TGTGCCAGCAGCTTAGCGGGGGTCAACAATGAGCAGTACTTC.

The J gene is TRBJ1-5, the V gene TRBV20-1; possible D gene TRBD1, 5 bases. Trimming cost V 5 bases and J 3 bases, with 17 bases left between them. Germline CDR1 is DFQATT and CDR2 is SNEGSKA (reference sequence). The CDR3 loop spans 15 amino acids. The CDR3, as DNA: TGCAGTGCTGGAACCCCCGGGGGTCCCAATCAGCCCCAGCATTTT. Its protein is CSAGTPGGPNQPQHF.

The rearrangement links TRBV7-2 to TRBJ1-6, with D possibly TRBD1 on 5 matching bases. Trimming left V 5 bases short and J 6 bases short, with 11 bases between. The CDR3 is 14 residues long. The germline CDR1 and CDR2 sequences are SGHTA and FQGNSA. The chain's CDR3 is CASSPMTANSPLHF. The CDR3, as DNA: TGTGCCAGCAGCCCTATGACAGCTAATTCACCCCTCCACTTT.

The chain has TRBV6-5 and TRBJ2-3, with TRBD2 as a possible D gene (6 bases). The CDR3 sequence is 19 residues long. V was shortened by 2 bases and J by 1 base, with 22 bases between the two germline ends. Germline CDR1 and CDR2: MNHEY and SVGAGI. The CDR3 reads CASSYVQSARRGRTDTQYF. The CDR3 DNA is TGTGCCAGCAGTTACGTACAAAGCGCCCGGCGGGGACGCACAGATACGCAGTATTTT.

This clonotype has just a few counts. The chain uses TRBV7-6 and TRBJ2-1, with 11 bases aligning to TRBD2. Germline assignment: CDR1 SGHVS and CDR2 FNYEAQ. This CDR3 has 22 amino acids. The trim removed 1 base at V and 2 bases at J, leaving 19 bases unmatched. In DNA, the CDR3 is TGTGCCAGCAGCTTAGGTCGGTTGTTTAGCGGGAGGGCGACCAGTCCCTACAATGAGCAGTTCTTC. Translated, it gives CASSLGRLFSGRATSPYNEQFF. Full variable domain (outside the CDR3, taken from reference TRBV7-6 and TRBJ2-1): GAGVSQSPRYKVTKRGQDVALRCDPISGHVSLYWYRQALGQGPEFLTYFNYEAQQDKSGLPNDRFSAERPEGSISTLTIQRTEQRDSAMYRCASSLGRLFSGRATSPYNEQFFGPGTRLTVL.

This rearrangement joins TRBV6-2 or TRBV6-3 to TRBJ2-3; 7 nucleotides agree with TRBD1. The V segment lost 6 bases and the J segment 2 bases; nucleotides outside the gene matches: 14. The CDR3 sequence is 17 residues long. CDR1 and CDR2 (germline): MNHEY, SVGEGT. Written as DNA, the CDR3 is TGTGCCAGCAGCAAGCCCCCTCTGACAGGGCCCACAGATACGCAGTATTTT. This codes for CASSKPPLTGPTDTQYF.

The V gene is TRBV13, the J gene TRBJ2-1; TRBD2 aligns across 10 bases. CDR1 PRHDT and CDR2 FYEKMQ come from the germline V gene (reference sequence). The CDR3 is 16 residues long. The V gene end was trimmed by 6 bases and the J gene end by 2 bases; junction bases not matched to a gene: 7. CDR3 sequence: CASSPLAGKAYNEQFF. The CDR3 coding sequence is TGTGCCAGCAGTCCACTAGCGGGGAAAGCCTACAATGAGCAGTTCTTC.

This clonotype came up a few times. The rearrangement links TRBV2 to TRBJ2-1, with D possibly matching TRBD2 (5 bases). This CDR3 is built from 13 residues. The germline CDR1 and CDR2 sequences are SNHLY and FYNNEI. V lost 11 bases, J lost 1 base, and 12 bases lay in between. The CDR3: CAGGRSSYNEQFF. The CDR3 DNA reads as TGTGCCGGTGGGAGAAGTTCCTACAATGAGCAGTTCTTC.

This clonotype was seen ten or more times. The chain has TRBV29-1 and TRBJ1-4; D is unclear. The CDR3 has 11 amino acids. Trimming took off 1 base at V and 10 bases at J, with 7 bases between the two ends. CDR1 and CDR2 (germline): SQVTM, ANQGSEA. In DNA, the CDR3 is TGCAGCGTTGAAGCGGGAGGAAAACTGTTTTTT. It encodes CSVEAGGKLFF. The full variable domain, rest sourced from reference TRBV29-1 and TRBJ1-4, is SAVISQKPSRDICQRGTSLTIQCQVDSQVTMMFWYRQQPGQSLTLIATANQGSEATYESGFVIDKFPISRPNLTFSTLTVSNMSPEDSSIYLCSVEAGGKLFFGSGTQLSVL.

CDR3 in DNA: TGCGCCAGCAGCCCCGGACCAATCACAGATACGCAGTATTTT. It is translated as CASSPGPITDTQYF. V usage is TRBV5-1 and J usage is TRBJ2-3; no clear D gene. The CDR3 covers 14 residues. Trimming left V 4 bases short and J 2 bases short, with 11 bases between. The germline V gene encodes CDR1 SGHRS and CDR2 YFSETQ.

This clonotype occurred a few times. The J gene is TRBJ1-1, the V gene TRBV25-1; the match to TRBD1 covers 12 bases. This CDR3 has 16 amino acids. J was trimmed by 0 bases and V by 4 bases; bases with no gene match: 3. In germline, CDR1 is MGHDK, CDR2 SYGVNS. CDR3 coding DNA: TGTGCCAGCAGTGGCCGGGACAGGGGGCTGAACACTGAAGCTTTCTTT. Its translation is CASSGRDRGLNTEAFF.

The V call is TRBV5-1, the J call TRBJ1-2; D is ambiguous. Trimming took off 2 bases at V and 7 bases at J, with 12 bases between the two ends. Germline V gene sequence: CDR1 SGHRS, CDR2 YFSETQ. The CDR3 sequence is 13 residues long. CDR3 bases: TGCGCCAGCAGCTTCGGACCTTGGGTTGGCTACACCTTC. It yields the protein CASSFGPWVGYTF.

This clonotype was detected only a few times. The V and J genes are TRBV20-1 and TRBJ2-7, with a weak D call TRBD1 (5 bases). Looked up from germline, CDR1 is DFQATT and CDR2 is SNEGSKA (reference sequence). The CDR3 has 11 amino acids. The CDR3 here is CSPGSSYEQYF. Here the CDR3 DNA reads TGCTCCCCAGGGTCCTCCTACGAGCAGTACTTC.

J is TRBJ2-7 and V is TRBV16; 12 nucleotides agree with TRBD1. This CDR3 region has 15 residues. CDR1 KGHSY and CDR2 FQNENV come from the germline V gene. J gave up 6 bases and V 0 bases, and 3 bases lay outside the gene matches. The CDR3 sequence is CASSQSGQGASEQYF. The DNA of the CDR3 is TGTGCCAGCAGCCAATCGGGACAGGGGGCATCCGAGCAGTACTTC.

This clonotype was observed a few times. V is TRBV4-2 and J is TRBJ1-1, with D possibly TRBD1 on 6 matching bases. The CDR3 consists of 18 residues. V was pared by 1 base and J by 0 bases, with 18 bases between. Germline values: CDR1 LGHNA, CDR2 YNFKEQ. CDR3: CASSQVTGAGVMNTEAFF. The CDR3 DNA reads TGTGCCAGCAGCCAAGTGACGGGGGCGGGGGTTATGAACACTGAAGCTTTCTTT.